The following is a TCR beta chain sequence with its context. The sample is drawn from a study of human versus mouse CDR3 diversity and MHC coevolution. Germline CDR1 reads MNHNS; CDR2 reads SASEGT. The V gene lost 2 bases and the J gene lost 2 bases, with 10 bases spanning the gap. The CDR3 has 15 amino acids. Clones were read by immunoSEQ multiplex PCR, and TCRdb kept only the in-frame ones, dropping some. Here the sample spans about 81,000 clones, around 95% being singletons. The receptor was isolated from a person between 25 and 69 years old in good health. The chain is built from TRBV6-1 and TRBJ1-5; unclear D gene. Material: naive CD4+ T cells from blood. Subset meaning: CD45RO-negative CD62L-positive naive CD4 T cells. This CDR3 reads CASSELGLGNQPQHF. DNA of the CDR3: TGTGCCAGCAGTGAACTGGGCCTTGGCAATCAGCCCCAGCATTTT.